This T cell receptor (beta chain) was profiled in a study of regulatory T cells in long-lasting Graves disease. CDR3-region Arm-PCR and iRepertoire HTBI primers produced the TCR beta libraries. One entry per CDR3 protein results from TCRdb running MiXCR on the multiplex PCR reads. Of 600,000 to 650,000 distinct CDR3 sequences in the sample, about 16% were seen once. This CDR3 has 19 amino acids. The V gene's germline CDR1 is SGHRS and CDR2 YFSETQ. Deletions cut 1 base from V and 0 bases from J, with 23 bases between. Documented time point: newly diagnosed GD, antithyroid drugs for less than 3 months. TCR sequences were obtained from RNA taken from PBMCs. This sample also appeared in a second study, on T cells in Graves' hyperthyroidism and ophthalmopathy.

The sample consisted of peripheral blood mononuclear cells (PBMCs), taken at new diagnosis, from a patient treated with antithyroid drugs. This clonotype was obtained from a woman aged 25 to 39 with Graves disease. The rearrangement joins TRBV5-1 to TRBJ2-7; perhaps D is TRBD1 or TRBD2 (5 bases each). The CDR3 protein is CASSLPQGNRGLDSYEQYF. CDR3 nucleotides: TGCGCCAGCAGCTTGCCCCAGGGAAACCGCGGACTGGACTCCTACGAGCAGTACTTC. The variable domain in full, completed from reference TRBV5-1 and TRBJ2-7, reads KAGVTQTPRYLIKTRGQQVTLSCSPISGHRSVSWYQQTPGQGLQFLFEYFSETQRNKGNFPGRFSGRQFSNSRSEMNVSTLELGDSALYLCASSLPQGNRGLDSYEQYFGPGTRLTVT.